Sequencing of this T cell receptor beta chain was carried out in a study of early stage breast cancer tumors. Broader study findings: Functional markers like CD4, CD8 and FOXP3 were missed in bulk sequencing. Most shared enriched TCRB sequences were commonly generated ones.

Profiled with immunoSEQ multiplex PCR; TCRdb holds only in-frame clones, not every one. The table shows some 48,000 clones, with approximately 80% occurring only once. Germline CDR1 reads KGHSH; CDR2 reads LQKENI. This CDR3 has 13 residues. V was pared by 6 bases and J by 7 bases, with 15 bases between. Concerning this clone: Its antigen remains unknown.

This receptor was obtained from a person aged 45 to 59 with breast cancer. The specimen sequenced was blood. The chain employs TRBV18 and TRBJ1-2; possibly TRBD1 for D (6 bases). The CDR3 loop reads CASSPGGSGGYTF. In nucleotides, the CDR3 is TGTGCCAGCTCGCCTGGGGGCTCGGGTGGCTACACCTTC.